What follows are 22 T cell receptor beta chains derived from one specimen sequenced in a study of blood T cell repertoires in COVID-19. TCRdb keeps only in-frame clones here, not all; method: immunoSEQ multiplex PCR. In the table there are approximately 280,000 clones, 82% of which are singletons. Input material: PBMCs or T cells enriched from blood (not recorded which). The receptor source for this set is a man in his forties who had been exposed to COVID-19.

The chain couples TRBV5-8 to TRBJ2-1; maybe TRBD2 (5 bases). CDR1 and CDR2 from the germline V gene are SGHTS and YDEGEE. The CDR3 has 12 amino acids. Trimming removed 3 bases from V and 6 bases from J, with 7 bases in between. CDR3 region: CASSSGVNEQFF. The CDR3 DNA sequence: TGTGCCAGCAGCTCCGGGGTCAATGAGCAGTTCTTC. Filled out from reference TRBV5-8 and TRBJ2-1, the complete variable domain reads EAGVTQSPTHLIKTRGQQATLRCSPISGHTSVYWYQQALGLGLQFLLWYDEGEERNRGNFPPRFSGRQFPNYSSELNVNALELEDSALYLCASSSGVNEQFFGPGTRLTVL.

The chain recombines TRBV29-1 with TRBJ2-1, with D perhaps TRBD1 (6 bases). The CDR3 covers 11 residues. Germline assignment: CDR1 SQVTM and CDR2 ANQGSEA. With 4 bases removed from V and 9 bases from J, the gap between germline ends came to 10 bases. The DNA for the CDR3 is TGCAGCGTTGCCAGGGGACGTGAGCAGTTCTTC. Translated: CSVARGREQFF.

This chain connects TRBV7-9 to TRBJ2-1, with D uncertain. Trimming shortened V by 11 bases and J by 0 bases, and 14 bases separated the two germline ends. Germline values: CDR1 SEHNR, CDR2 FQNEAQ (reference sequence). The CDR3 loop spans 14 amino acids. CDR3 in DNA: TGTGCCGGAAAGCGATCTAGCTCCTACAATGAGCAGTTCTTC. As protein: CAGKRSSSYNEQFF.

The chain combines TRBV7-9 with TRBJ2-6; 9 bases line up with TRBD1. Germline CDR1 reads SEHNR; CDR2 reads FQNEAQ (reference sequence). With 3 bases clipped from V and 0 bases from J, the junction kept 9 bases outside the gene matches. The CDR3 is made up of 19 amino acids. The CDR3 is CASSFGTGRGLSGANVLTF. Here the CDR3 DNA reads TGTGCCAGCAGCTTCGGGACAGGGCGGGGACTCTCTGGGGCCAACGTCCTGACTTTC.

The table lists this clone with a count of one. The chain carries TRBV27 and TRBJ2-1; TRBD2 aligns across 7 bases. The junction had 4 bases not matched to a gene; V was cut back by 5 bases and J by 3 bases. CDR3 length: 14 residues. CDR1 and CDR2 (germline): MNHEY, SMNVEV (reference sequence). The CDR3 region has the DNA TGTGCCAGCAGTCGGACTAGGATCTACAATGAGCAGTTCTTC. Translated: CASSRTRIYNEQFF.

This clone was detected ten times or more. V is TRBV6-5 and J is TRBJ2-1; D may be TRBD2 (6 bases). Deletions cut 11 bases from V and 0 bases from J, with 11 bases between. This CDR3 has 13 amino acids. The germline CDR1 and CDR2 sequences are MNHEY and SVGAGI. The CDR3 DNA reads TGTGCCTCCCGGGGGTTCTCCTACAATGAGCAGTTCTTC. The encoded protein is CASRGFSYNEQFF.

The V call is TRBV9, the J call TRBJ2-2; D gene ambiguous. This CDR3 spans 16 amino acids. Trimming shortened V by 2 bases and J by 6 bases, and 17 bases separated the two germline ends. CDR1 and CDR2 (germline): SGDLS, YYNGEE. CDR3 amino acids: CASSVTQQALAGELFF. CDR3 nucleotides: TGTGCCAGCAGCGTTACTCAGCAGGCCCTCGCCGGGGAGCTGTTTTTT. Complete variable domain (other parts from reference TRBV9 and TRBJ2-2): DSGVTQTPKHLITATGQRVTLRCSPRSGDLSVYWYQQSLDQGLQFLIQYYNGEERAKGNILERFSAQQFPDLHSELNLSSLELGDSALYFCASSVTQQALAGELFFGEGSRLTVL.

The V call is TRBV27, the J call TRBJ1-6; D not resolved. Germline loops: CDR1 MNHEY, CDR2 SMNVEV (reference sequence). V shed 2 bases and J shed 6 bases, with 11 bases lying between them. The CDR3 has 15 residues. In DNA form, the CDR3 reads TGTGCCAGCAGTTTAAGAAGGAGCAGTAATTCACCCCTCCACTTT. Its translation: CASSLRRSSNSPLHF.

CDR3 region: CASGRGEQFF. CDR3 sequence (DNA): TGTGCCTCCGGCCGAGGGGAGCAGTTCTTC. V usage is TRBV30 and J usage is TRBJ2-1; D possibly corresponds to TRBD2 (5 bases). V was pared by 7 bases and J by 10 bases, with 11 bases between. Germline V gene sequence: CDR1 GTSNPN, CDR2 SVGIG (reference sequence). The CDR3 has 10 residues.

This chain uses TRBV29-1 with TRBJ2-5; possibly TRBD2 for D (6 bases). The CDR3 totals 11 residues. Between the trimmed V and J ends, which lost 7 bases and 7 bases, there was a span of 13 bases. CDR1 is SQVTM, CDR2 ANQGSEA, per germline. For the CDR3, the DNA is TGCAGCGGGCAAGTGGGGGGGACCCAGTACTTC. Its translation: CSGQVGGTQYF.

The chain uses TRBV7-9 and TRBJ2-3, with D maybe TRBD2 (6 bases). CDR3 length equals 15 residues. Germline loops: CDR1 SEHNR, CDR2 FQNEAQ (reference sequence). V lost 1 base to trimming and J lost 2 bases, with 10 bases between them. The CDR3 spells CASSLGRGYTDTQYF. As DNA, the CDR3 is TGTGCCAGCAGCTTAGGCCGGGGGTACACAGATACGCAGTATTTT.

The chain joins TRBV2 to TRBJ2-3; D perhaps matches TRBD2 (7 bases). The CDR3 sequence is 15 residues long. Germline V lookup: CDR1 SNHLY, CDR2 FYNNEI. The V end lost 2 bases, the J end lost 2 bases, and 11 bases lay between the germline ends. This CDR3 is CASSERGGHTDTQYF. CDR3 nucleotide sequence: TGTGCCAGCAGTGAAAGGGGGGGACACACAGATACGCAGTATTTT.

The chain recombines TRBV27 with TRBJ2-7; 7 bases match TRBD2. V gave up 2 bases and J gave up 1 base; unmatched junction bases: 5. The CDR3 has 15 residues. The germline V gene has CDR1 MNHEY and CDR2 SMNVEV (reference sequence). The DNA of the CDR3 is TGTGCCAGCAGTTTAGTTGCGGGACTATCCTACGAGCAGTACTTC. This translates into CASSLVAGLSYEQYF.

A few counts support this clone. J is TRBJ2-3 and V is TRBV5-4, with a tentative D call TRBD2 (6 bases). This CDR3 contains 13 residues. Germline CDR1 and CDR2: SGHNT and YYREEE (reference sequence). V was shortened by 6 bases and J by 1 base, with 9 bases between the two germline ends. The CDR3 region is CASTTGGTDTQYF. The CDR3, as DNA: TGTGCCAGCACCACGGGGGGCACAGATACGCAGTATTTT.

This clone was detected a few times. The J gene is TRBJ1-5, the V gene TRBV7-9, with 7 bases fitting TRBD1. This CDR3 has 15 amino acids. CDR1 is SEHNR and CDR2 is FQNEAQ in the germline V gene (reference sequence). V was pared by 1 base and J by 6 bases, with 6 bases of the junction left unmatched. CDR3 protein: CASSLGQGEGQPQHF. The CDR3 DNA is TGTGCCAGCAGCTTAGGACAGGGCGAGGGTCAGCCCCAGCATTTT.

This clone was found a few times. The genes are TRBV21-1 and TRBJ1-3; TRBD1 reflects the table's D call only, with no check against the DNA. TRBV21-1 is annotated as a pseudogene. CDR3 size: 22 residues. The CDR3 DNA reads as TGTGCCAGCAGCCTCTATCCGGGACAGGGTTTCGGGATCGGCGACTCTGGAAACACCATATATTTT. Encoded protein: CASSLYPGQGFGIGDSGNTIYF.

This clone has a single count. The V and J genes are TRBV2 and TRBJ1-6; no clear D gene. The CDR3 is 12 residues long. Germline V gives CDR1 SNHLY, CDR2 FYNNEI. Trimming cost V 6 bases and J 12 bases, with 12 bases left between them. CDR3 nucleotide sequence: TGTGCCAGCAGCCAAGAATGGCAACCCCTCCACTTT. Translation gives CASSQEWQPLHF.

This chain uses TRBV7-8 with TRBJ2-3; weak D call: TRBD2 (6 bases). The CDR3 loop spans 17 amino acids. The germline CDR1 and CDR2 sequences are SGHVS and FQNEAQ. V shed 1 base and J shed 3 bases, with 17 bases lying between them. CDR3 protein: CASSLVVGAGRTDTQYF. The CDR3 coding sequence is TGTGCCAGCAGCTTAGTCGTCGGTGCGGGACGGACAGATACGCAGTATTTT.

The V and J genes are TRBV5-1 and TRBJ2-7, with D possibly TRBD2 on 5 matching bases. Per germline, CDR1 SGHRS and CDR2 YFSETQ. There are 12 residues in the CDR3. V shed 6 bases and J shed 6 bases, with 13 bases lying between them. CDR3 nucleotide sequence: TGCGCCAGCACCTCGGGGTGGGGCGAGCAGTACTTC. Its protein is CASTSGWGEQYF.

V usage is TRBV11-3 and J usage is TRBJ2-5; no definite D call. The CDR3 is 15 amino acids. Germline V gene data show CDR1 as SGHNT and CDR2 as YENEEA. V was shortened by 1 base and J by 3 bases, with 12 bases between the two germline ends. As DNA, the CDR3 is TGTGCCAGCAGCTTAGCGACGTTCGAGGAAGAGACCCAGTACTTC. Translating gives CASSLATFEEETQYF.

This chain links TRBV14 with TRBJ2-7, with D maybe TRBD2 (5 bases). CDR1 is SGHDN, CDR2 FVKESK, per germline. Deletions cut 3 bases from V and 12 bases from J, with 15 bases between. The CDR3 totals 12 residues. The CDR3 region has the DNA TGTGCCAGCAGCCAGAGCGGCCGGCGGACGTACTTC. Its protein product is CASSQSGRRTYF.

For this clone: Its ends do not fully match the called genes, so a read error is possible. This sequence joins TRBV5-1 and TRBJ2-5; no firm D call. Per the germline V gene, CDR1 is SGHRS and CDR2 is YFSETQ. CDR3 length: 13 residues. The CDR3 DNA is TGCGCCAGCAGCATGGTTGAGTCTAGTTCCCCCGACTTC. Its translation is CASSMVESSSPDF.